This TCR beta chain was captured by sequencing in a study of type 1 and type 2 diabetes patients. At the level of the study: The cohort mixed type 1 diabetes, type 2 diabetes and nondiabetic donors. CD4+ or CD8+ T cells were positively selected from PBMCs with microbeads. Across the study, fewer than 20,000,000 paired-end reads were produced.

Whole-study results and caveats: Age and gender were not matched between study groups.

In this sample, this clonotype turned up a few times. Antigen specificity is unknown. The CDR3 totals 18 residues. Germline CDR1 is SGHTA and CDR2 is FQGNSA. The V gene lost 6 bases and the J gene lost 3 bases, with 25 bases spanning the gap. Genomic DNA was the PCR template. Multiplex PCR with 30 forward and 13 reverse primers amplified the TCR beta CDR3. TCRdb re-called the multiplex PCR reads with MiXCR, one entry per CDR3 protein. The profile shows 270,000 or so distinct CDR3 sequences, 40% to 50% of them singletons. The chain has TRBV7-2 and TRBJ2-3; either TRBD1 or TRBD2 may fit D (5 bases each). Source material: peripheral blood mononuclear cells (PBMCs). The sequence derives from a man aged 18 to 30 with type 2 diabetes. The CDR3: CASSFTGRGRRKTDTQYF. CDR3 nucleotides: TGTGCCAGCAGTTTCACAGGACGGGGACGAAGGAAAACAGATACGCAGTATTTT.